This T cell receptor (beta chain) was sequenced in a study of blood T cell repertoires in COVID-19 (dated by TCRdb to about 2020). In terms of the full investigation: Collaborator samples came from the United States, Italy and Spain and covered acute and convalescent phases of COVID-19. The samples were drawn from the first 160 participants of the ongoing ImmuneRACE study and from more than 1,000 subjects provided by 6 global collaborators. The material from the prospective study consisted of cDNA or gDNA derived from T cells, B-cell-depleted T cells, or PBMCs. Sample metadata almost always included a de-identified subject ID, COVID-19 status, age in years and sex. Where available, HLA class I and class II types were obtained from metadata supplied by the sample provider rather than from assay-based typing. The dataset comprised deeply sampled blood TCRbeta repertoires from subjects exposed to, actively infected with, or recovered from COVID-19. The repertoires were made available in a free public database intended to serve as a resource for research on the immune response to SARS-CoV-2.

Whole blood was collected in K2EDTA tubes by collaborating institutions according to the institutions' own protocols. For TCRbeta analysis, collaborators shipped samples as frozen whole blood, isolated PBMCs, or DNA extracted from either of those sample types. The full study reports these points: Clinical and demographic metadata were provided uncurated, with the amount varying by source and participant.

The junction shows trimming of 4 bases on V and 4 bases on J, plus 10 bases between the germline ends. CDR1 and CDR2 are read off the germline V gene as MDHEN and SYDVKM. From the cysteine through the phenylalanine, the CDR3 covers 13 amino acids. CDR3 DNA is the only sequence kept; it has 39 bases, read in frame from the first base. Worth noting for this clone: Its antigen specificity is not known. Per-nucleotide qualities are absent, and no much larger clonotype sits a single base away.

TCRbeta CDR3 regions were amplified from genomic DNA using the immunoSEQ Assay, a bias-controlled multiplex PCR. In the source study's methods: Nucleated cell counts per sample were estimated from amplification of reference gene primers within the assay. Sequence reads were collapsed and filtered to measure the absolute abundance of every unique TCRbeta CDR3 rearrangement. For each sample, productive Simpson clonality was calculated as the square root of Simpson's diversity index over productive rearrangements. TCRdb's version of the immuneACCESS table is confined to in-frame rearrangements and falls short of the full clone set. An unresolved V gene accounts for under half of the shortfall where checked; the remainder is of unknown origin. V, J and clone size derive from that table, while D and trimming were established from the DNA sequence. In all, the sample holds 80,000 to 95,000 clones, and 75% to 90% of those were seen once. Over 35% of the sample is held by the ten biggest clonotypes.

This TCR came from a man older than 75 with acute or convalescent COVID-19. Sequences were obtained from peripheral blood. The rearranged segments are TRBV28 and TRBJ1-2, with TRBD1 perhaps the D gene, on 6 matching bases. The CDR3 protein sequence reads: CASSSDRLYGYTF. The DNA sequence is as follows: TGTGCCAGCAGTTCGGACAGACTCTATGGCTACACCTTC.